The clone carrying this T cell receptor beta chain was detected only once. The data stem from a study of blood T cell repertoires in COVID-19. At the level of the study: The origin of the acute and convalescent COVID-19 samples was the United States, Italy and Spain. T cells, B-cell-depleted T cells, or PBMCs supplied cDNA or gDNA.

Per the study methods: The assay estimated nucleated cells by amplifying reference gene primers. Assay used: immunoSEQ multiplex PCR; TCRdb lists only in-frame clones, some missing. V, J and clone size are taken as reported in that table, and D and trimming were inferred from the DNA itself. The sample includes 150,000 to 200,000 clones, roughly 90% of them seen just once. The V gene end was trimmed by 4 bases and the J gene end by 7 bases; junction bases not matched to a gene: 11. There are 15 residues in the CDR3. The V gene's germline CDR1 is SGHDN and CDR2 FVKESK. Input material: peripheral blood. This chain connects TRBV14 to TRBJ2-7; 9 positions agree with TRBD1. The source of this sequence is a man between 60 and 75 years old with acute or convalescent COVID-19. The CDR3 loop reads CASSPHGTGMQEQYF. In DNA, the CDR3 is TGTGCCAGCAGCCCCCACGGGACAGGGATGCAAGAGCAGTACTTC.